This T cell receptor (beta chain) was obtained from a study of vaccination and CD4 T cells after COVID-19. Treatment of the sample: roughly 11-day PBMC culture with coronavirus spike peptide pools or control peptides (ViraFEST assay). With 8.5 to 10 ug/ml peptide pools and approximately 10 IU/ml IL-2, PBMCs were cultured at 2 million to 2.5 million per well. With the Oncomine TCR Beta short-read assay, DNA from cultured CD4+ T cells was sequenced. Cultured CD4+ T cells yielded the extracted genomic DNA. In TCRdb, the PCR reads were re-called with MiXCR into one record per CDR3 protein. The sample shows approximately 15,000 distinct CDR3 sequences, nearly 75% of them seen only once. Worth noting for this clonotype: Its antigen is unidentified.

Sequenced sample: CD4+ T cells from blood, cultured in vitro. This sequence originates from a human donor who had recovered from COVID-19.

CDR3 region: CASSPLAGGLYNEQFF. CDR3 DNA sequence: TGTGCCAGCAGCCCATTAGCGGGAGGGTTGTACAATGAGCAGTTCTTC. The rearrangement uses TRBV7-2 and TRBJ2-1, with TRBD2 identical over 11 bases. CDR3 length: 16 amino acids. Germline trimming cut 5 bases from V and 4 bases from J; bases unmatched to any gene: 7. Germline V lookup: CDR1 SGHTA, CDR2 FQGNSA.